This T cell receptor (beta chain) derives from a study of tumor-infiltrating lymphocytes in primary liver carcinoma. Study in general: All patients, whether men or women, fell within 30 to 69 years of age.

Constant-region priming of around 500 ng total RNA yielded TCR beta cDNA. Three nested multiplex PCR rounds, a slightly modified ARM-PCR, produced the libraries for TCR beta. Investigators reported that the first two PCR rounds, at roughly 11 cycles each, used TRBV1-TRBV30 forward primers with a C-beta reverse primer. MiXCR, run by TCRdb on the multiplex PCR reads, gives a single entry per CDR3 protein. The repertoire holds tens of thousands of distinct CDR3 sequences, with roughly 80% as singletons. Worth noting for this clonotype: What it recognizes is unknown. The junction and the germline gene differ at one end; a read error may be behind it.

Germline loops: CDR1 MNHNS, CDR2 SASEGT. This CDR3 contains 16 residues. Co-extraction of both nucleic acids (RNA and DNA) used roughly 20-33 mg of unsorted bulk tissue. Every patient in the cohort had a primary liver carcinoma. That carcinoma was treated by surgical resection. The study, taken as a whole, reports: Overlap in tumor-adjacent and tumor-blood pairs fell below that of tumor region pairs.

The sample taken for sequencing was tumor-adjacent normal liver tissue. The rearrangement links TRBV6-1 to TRBJ1-4; the D is unclear. The receptor was isolated from a man in his forties with primary liver carcinoma and hepatitis B virus infection. The CDR3 nucleotides are TGTGCCAGCAGTGAAGCGGGTATTGTAACTAATGAAAAACTGCTTTTT. Its protein is CASSEAGIVTNEKLLF.